The T cell receptor beta chain described here comes from a study of cytomegalovirus exposure and HLA in healthy donors. General study points: In an earlier analysis, in 540 or so donors, most V segments appeared productive either ~87% or ~30% of the time. Some TCR beta chains (around 180 of them) were listed as cytomegalovirus-associated.

Turning to this clone: Its antigen is undetermined.

With 60 Vbeta and 13 Jbeta primers, the PCR was carried out. Here immunoSEQ multiplex PCR was the method, and the copy in TCRdb shows in-frame clones only, minus some. The table lists approximately 54,000 clones. V was shortened by 8 bases and J by 0 bases, with 14 bases between the two germline ends. Germline CDR1 GTSNPN, CDR2 SVGIG (reference sequence). The CDR3 has 14 residues. The receptor was derived from a woman in her forties in good health and CMV-seronegative. The sample consisted of PBMCs. The gene calls are TRBV30 and TRBJ1-3; D is undetermined. DNA of the CDR3: TGTGCCCGCGAGGGTGGCGGCTCTGGAAACACCATATATTTT. Its translation is CAREGGGSGNTIYF.